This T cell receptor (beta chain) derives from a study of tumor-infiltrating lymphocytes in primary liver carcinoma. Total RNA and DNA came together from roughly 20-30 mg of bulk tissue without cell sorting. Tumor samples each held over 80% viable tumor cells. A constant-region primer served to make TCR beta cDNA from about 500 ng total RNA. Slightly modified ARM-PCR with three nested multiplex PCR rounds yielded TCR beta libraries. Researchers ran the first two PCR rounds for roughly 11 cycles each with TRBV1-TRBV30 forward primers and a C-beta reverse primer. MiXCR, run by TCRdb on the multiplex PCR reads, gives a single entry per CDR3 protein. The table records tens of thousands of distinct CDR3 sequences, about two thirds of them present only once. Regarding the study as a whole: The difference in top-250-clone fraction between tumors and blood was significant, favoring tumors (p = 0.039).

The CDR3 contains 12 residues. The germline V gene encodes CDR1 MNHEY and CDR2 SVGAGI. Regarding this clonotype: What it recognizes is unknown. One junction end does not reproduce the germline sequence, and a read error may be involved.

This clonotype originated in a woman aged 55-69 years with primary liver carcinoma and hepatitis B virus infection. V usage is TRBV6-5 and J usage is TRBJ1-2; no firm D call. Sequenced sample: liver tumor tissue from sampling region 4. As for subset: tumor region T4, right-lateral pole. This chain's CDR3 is CASSKGHYGYAF. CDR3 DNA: TGTGCCAGTAGCAAAGGGCACTATGGCTACGCCTTC.